Following are 10 T cell receptor beta chains from one sample sequenced in a study of cytomegalovirus exposure and HLA in healthy donors. It was with 60 Vbeta and 13 Jbeta primers that the PCR ran. Clones were read by immunoSEQ multiplex PCR, and TCRdb kept only the in-frame ones, dropping some. The data contain 80,000 to 130,000 clones, around 80% of them singletons. The sample taken for sequencing was PBMCs. The receptors shown here come from a woman aged 18-29 years in good health and CMV-seronegative.

The rearrangement joins TRBV27 to TRBJ2-2; TRBD2 matches at 7 bases. Germline loops: CDR1 MNHEY, CDR2 SMNVEV (reference sequence). The V segment lost 10 bases and the J segment 2 bases; nucleotides outside the gene matches: 4. This CDR3 contains 13 residues. The CDR3 is CAILAANTGELFF. The CDR3 bases are TGTGCCATCCTAGCGGCAAACACCGGGGAGCTGTTTTTT.

This chain joins TRBV28 and TRBJ2-3; TRBD2 matches at 7 bases. Per the germline V gene, CDR1 is MDHEN and CDR2 is SYDVKM. The CDR3 covers 15 residues. V was pared by 5 bases and J by 1 base, with 6 bases of the junction left unmatched. CDR3 coding DNA: TGTGCCAGCAGTGGGGGGGGATCTCGCACAGATACGCAGTATTTT. It encodes CASSGGGSRTDTQYF.

This clone was detected only a few times. The gene calls are TRBV7-3 and TRBJ2-1; TRBD2 matches at 10 bases. The CDR3 contains 15 residues. Germline V CDR1 and CDR2: SGHTA, FQGTGA. The trim removed 5 bases at V and 2 bases at J, leaving 3 bases unmatched. CDR3 sequence (DNA): TGTGCCAGCAGCATAGCGGGGGGCACCTACAATGAGCAGTTCTTC. This gives the protein CASSIAGGTYNEQFF.

This chain connects TRBV7-2 to TRBJ1-1; D not certain. With 0 bases removed from V and 3 bases from J, the gap between germline ends came to 8 bases. The CDR3 extends over 14 amino acids. Germline CDR1 and CDR2: SGHTA and FQGNSA. The CDR3 DNA reads as TGTGCCAGCAGCTTAGCGCGGGGAGACACTGAAGCTTTCTTT. It codes for CASSLARGDTEAFF.

This clone was recorded once. This sample includes further DNA sequences coding for the same CDR3. The rearrangement links TRBV9 to TRBJ2-7; 7 bases align to TRBD2. V trimming: 0 bases; J trimming: 2 bases; junction bases outside the gene matches: 2. Germline V gene data show CDR1 as SGDLS and CDR2 as YYNGEE. The CDR3 has 14 residues. The CDR3 region is CASSVGGGTYEQYF. The CDR3 DNA reads as TGTGCCAGCAGCGTAGGCGGGGGTACCTACGAGCAGTACTTC.

The V call is TRBV29-1, the J call TRBJ1-1; weak D call: TRBD1 (5 bases). Trimming took 5 bases from V and 1 from J, leaving 11 bases between them. CDR1 is SQVTM and CDR2 is ANQGSEA in the germline V gene. This CDR3 spans 13 amino acids. Here the CDR3 reads CSVTQVPNTEAFF. The CDR3 region has the DNA TGCAGCGTTACACAGGTACCGAACACTGAAGCTTTCTTT.

The V call is TRBV7-9, the J call TRBJ2-7; no reliable D call. The CDR3 runs to 12 residues. Germline CDR1 reads SEHNR; CDR2 reads FQNEAQ (reference sequence). The V gene lost 9 bases and the J gene lost 2 bases, with 11 bases spanning the gap. Here the CDR3 DNA reads TGTGCCAGTGCGGCGGTCCCCTACGAGCAGTACTTC. The encoded protein is CASAAVPYEQYF.

This clone was seen a handful of times. The chain links TRBV6-5 to TRBJ2-7, with a tentative D call TRBD2 (6 bases). V lost 6 bases and J 0 bases, leaving 12 bases between the germline ends. The germline V gene encodes CDR1 MNHEY and CDR2 SVGAGI. The CDR3 contains 14 residues. DNA of the CDR3: TGTGCCAGCAGCCTAGCGTCTAGCTCCTACGAGCAGTACTTC. The encoded protein is CASSLASSSYEQYF.

The J gene is TRBJ1-1, the V gene TRBV27; the D is unclear. The CDR3 totals 14 residues. V was clipped by 5 bases and J by 1 base, with 11 bases between them. Germline V gives CDR1 MNHEY, CDR2 SMNVEV (reference sequence). The CDR3 sequence is CASSLSGENTEAFF. CDR3 coding DNA: TGTGCCAGCAGTCTTTCGGGAGAGAACACTGAAGCTTTCTTT.

The chain joins TRBV5-6 to TRBJ2-3; 9 nucleotides align to TRBD1. CDR3 length: 16 amino acids. Germline V gives CDR1 SGHDT, CDR2 YYEEEE. Unmatched junction bases numbered 8, after V lost 4 bases and J lost 2 bases. CDR3 DNA: TGTGCCAGCAGCAGCCGGGACAGGGAACCCACAGATACGCAGTATTTT. Protein: CASSSRDREPTDTQYF.